This T cell receptor (beta chain) was profiled in a study of Ad26.COV2.S vaccination and SARS-CoV-2 variants. The protocol was immunoSEQ multiplex PCR, while the TCRdb copy is restricted to in-frame clones and leaves out a portion. The repertoire consists of some 480,000 clones, with roughly 85% occurring once and the leading ten covering 9.5% to 15%. Treatment defined: some 20 received Ad26.COV2.S at low or high dose, single or two shots; about 5 received placebo; per-sample allocation not given. Samples analyzed were those drawn on day 63 after the first vaccine or placebo injection. The study used a vaccine consisting of an Ad26 vector that expressed Wuhan-strain SARS-CoV-2 spike. Trimming removed 5 bases at V and 3 bases at J, with 16 bases between. CDR3 length: 15 residues. Germline V gene sequence: CDR1 SGHRS, CDR2 YFSETQ.

The chain employs TRBV5-1 and TRBJ2-3, with D maybe TRBD2 (6 bases). The material was peripheral blood, obtained in a trial of Ad26.COV2.S vaccine versus placebo. This receptor was obtained from a person between 18 and 65 years old who received the Ad26.COV2.S COVID-19 vaccine or a placebo. As DNA, the CDR3 is TGCGCCAGCAGGGTGGGAGGAGTAAGTACAGATACGCAGTATTTT. This sequence encodes CASRVGGVSTDTQYF.